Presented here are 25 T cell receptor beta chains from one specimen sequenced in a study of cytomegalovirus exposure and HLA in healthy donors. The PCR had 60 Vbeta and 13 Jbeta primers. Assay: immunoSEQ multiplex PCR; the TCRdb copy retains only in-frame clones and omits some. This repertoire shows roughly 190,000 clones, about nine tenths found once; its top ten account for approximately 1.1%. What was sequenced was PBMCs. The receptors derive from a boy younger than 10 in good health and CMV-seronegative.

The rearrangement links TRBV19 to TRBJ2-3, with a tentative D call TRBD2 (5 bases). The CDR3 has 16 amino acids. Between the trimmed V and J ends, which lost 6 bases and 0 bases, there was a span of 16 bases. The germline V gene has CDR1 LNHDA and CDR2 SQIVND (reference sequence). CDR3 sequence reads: CASSPGGPASTDTQYF. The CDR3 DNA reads TGTGCCAGTAGCCCCGGAGGTCCCGCTAGCACAGATACGCAGTATTTT.

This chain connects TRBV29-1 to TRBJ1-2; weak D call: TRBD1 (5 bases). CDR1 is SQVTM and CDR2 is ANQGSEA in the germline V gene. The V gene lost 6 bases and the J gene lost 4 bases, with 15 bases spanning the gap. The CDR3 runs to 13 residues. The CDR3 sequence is CSVQDRSGYGYTF. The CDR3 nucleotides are TGCAGCGTACAGGATAGGTCCGGCTATGGCTACACCTTC.

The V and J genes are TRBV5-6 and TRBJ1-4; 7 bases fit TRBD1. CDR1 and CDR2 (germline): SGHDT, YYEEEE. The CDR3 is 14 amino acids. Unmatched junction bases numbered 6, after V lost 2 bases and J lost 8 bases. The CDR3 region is CASSFGTGAEKLFF. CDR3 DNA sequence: TGTGCCAGCAGCTTTGGAACAGGGGCCGAAAAACTGTTTTTT.

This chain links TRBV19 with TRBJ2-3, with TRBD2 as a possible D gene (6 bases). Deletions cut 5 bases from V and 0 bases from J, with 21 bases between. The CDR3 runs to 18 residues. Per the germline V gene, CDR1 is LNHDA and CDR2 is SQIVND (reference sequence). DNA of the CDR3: TGTGCCAGTAGTGCGCTTTTCGCGGGGCCCGATAGCACAGATACGCAGTATTTT. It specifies CASSALFAGPDSTDTQYF.

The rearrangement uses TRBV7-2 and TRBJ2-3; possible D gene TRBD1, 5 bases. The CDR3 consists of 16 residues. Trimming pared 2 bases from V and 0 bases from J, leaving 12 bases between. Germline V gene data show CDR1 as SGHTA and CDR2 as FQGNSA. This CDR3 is CASSLSLRASTDTQYF. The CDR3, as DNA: TGTGCCAGCAGCTTATCCCTCAGGGCTAGCACAGATACGCAGTATTTT.

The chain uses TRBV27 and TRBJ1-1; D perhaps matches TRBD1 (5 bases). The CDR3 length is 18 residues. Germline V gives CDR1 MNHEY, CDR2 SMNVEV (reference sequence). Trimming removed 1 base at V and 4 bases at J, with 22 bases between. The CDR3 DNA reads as TGTGCCAGCAGTTTATTTATCCCTCCAGGTGGGGGGGGCACTGAAGCTTTCTTT. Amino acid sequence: CASSLFIPPGGGGTEAFF.

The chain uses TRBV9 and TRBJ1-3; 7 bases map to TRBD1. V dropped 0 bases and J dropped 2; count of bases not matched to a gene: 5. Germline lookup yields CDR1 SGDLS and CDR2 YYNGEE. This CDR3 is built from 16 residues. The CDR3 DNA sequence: TGTGCCAGCAGCGTAGCGGGACAGCGGGCTGGAAACACCATATATTTT. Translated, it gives CASSVAGQRAGNTIYF.

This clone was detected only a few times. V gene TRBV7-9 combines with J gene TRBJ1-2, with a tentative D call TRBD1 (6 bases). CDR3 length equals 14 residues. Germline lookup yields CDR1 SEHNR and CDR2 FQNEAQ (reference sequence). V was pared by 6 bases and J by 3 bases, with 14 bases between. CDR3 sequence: CASRHKDRDYGYTF. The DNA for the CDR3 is TGTGCCAGCAGACATAAGGACAGAGACTATGGCTACACCTTC. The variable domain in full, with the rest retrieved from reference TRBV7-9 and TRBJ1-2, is DTGVSQNPRHKITKRGQNVTFRCDPISEHNRLYWYRQTLGQGPEFLTYFQNEAQLEKSRLLSDRFSAERPKGSFSTLEIQRTEQGDSAMYLCASRHKDRDYGYTFGSGTRLTVV.

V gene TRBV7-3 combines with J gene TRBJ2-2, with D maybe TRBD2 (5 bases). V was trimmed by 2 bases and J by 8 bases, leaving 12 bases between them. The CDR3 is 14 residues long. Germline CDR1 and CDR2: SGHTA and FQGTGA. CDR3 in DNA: TGTGCCAGCAGCTTATCACGGGGTACTGGGGAGCTGTTTTTT. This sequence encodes CASSLSRGTGELFF. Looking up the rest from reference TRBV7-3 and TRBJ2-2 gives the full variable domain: GAGVSQTPSNKVTEKGKYVELRCDPISGHTALYWYRQSLGQGPEFLIYFQGTGAADDSGLPNDRFFAVRPEGSVSTLKIQRTERGDSAVYLCASSLSRGTGELFFGEGSRLTVL.

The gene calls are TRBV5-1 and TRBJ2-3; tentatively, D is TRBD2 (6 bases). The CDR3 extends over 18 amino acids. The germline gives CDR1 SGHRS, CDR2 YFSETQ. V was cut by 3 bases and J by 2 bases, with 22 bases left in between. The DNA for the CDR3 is TGCGCCAGCAGCTGGCCCCGGGGGACGCAGGATCACACAGATACGCAGTATTTT. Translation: CASSWPRGTQDHTDTQYF.

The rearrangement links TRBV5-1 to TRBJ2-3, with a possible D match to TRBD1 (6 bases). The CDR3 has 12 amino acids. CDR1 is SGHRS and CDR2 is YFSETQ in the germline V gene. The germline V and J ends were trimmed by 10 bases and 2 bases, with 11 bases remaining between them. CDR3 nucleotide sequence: TGCGCCTGCCGGGACAACACAGATACGCAGTATTTT. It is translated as CACRDNTDTQYF.

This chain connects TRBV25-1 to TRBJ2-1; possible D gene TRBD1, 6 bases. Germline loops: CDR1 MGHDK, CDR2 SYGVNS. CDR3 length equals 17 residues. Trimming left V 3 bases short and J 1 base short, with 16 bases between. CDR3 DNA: TGTGCCAGCAGTGATGAGGTGAGGGGGAGTTCCTACAATGAGCAGTTCTTC. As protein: CASSDEVRGSSYNEQFF.

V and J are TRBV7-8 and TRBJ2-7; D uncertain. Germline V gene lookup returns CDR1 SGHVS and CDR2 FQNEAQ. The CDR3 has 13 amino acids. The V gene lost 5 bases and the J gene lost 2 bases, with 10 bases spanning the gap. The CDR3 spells CASSLELTYEQYF. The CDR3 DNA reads TGTGCCAGCAGCCTCGAGCTCACCTACGAGCAGTACTTC.

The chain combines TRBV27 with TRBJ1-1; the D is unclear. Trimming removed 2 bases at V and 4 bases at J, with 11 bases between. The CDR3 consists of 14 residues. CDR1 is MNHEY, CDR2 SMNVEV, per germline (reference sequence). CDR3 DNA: TGTGCCAGCAGTTTAACCAGAGGGAGCACTGAAGCTTTCTTT. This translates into CASSLTRGSTEAFF.

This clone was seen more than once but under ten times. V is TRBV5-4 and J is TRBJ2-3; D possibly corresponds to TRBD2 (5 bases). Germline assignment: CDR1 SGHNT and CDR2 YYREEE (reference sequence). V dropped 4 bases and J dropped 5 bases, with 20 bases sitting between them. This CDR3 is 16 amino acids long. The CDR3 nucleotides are TGTGCCAGCAGCGTCTCGAGCGGACCCTATGGAGATACGCAGTATTTT. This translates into CASSVSSGPYGDTQYF.

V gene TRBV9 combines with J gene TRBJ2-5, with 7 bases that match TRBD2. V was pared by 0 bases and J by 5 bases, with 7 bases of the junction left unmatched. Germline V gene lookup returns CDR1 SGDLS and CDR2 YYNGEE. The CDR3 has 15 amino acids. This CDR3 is CASSVAPTSRETQYF. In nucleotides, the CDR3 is TGTGCCAGCAGCGTAGCCCCGACTAGCCGGGAGACCCAGTACTTC.

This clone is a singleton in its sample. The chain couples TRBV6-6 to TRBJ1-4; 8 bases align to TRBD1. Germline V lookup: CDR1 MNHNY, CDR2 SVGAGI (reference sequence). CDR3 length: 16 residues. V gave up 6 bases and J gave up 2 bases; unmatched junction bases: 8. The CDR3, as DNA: TGTGCCAGCAGCCGACTCCGACAGGGGACTAATGAAAAACTGTTTTTT. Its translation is CASSRLRQGTNEKLFF.

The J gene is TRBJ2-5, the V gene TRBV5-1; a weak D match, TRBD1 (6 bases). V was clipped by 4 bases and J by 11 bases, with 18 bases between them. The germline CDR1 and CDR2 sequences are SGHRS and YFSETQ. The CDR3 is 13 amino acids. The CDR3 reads CASSPTGLGEQYF. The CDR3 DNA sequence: TGCGCCAGCAGCCCCACAGGGTTAGGAGAGCAGTACTTC.

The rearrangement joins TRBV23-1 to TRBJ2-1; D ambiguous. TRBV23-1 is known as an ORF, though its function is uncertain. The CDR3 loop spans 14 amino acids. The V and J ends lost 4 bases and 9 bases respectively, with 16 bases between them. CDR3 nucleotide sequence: TGCGCCAGCAGTCCCCGACCGGGTAGGAGTGAGCAGTTCTTC. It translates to CASSPRPGRSEQFF.

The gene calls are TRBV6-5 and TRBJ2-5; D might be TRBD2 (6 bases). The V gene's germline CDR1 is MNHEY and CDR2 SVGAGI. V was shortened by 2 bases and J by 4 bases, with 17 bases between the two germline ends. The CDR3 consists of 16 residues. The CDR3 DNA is TGTGCCAGCAGTTACGGGGCTTCCGGGGGAGGAGAGACCCAGTACTTC. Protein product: CASSYGASGGGETQYF.

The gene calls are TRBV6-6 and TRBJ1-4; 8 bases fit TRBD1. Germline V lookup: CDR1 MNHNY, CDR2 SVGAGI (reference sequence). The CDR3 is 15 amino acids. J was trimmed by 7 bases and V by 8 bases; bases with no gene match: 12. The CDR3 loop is CASSDSGGAGEKLFF. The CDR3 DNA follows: TGTGCCAGCTCCGACTCAGGGGGCGCCGGTGAAAAACTGTTTTTT.

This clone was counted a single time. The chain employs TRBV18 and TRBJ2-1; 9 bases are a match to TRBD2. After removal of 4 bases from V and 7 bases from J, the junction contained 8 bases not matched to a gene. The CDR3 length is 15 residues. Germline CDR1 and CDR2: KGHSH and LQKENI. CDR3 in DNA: TGTGCCAGCTCACATAGCGGGGGCCTTGGGAATGAGCAGTTCTTC. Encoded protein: CASSHSGGLGNEQFF.

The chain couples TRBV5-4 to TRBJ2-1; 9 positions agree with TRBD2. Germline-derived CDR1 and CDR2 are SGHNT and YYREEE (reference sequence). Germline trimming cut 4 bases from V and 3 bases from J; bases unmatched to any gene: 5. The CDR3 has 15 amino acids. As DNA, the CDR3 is TGTGCCAGCAGCACAGCGGGGGGCGACTACAATGAGCAGTTCTTC. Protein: CASSTAGGDYNEQFF. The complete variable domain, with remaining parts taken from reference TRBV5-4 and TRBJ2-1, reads ETGVTQSPTHLIKTRGQQVTLRCSSQSGHNTVSWYQQALGQGPQFIFQYYREEENGRGNFPPRFSGLQFPNYSSELNVNALELDDSALYLCASSTAGGDYNEQFFGPGTRLTVL.

The CDR3 nucleotides read TGTGCCAGCTTACGGAGCAATCAGCCCCAGCATTTT. Translated, it gives CASLRSNQPQHF. The gene calls are TRBV28 and TRBJ1-5; D gene unclear. The V gene's germline CDR1 is MDHEN and CDR2 SYDVKM. V lost 8 bases to trimming and J lost 1 base, with 6 bases between them. CDR3 length: 12 amino acids.

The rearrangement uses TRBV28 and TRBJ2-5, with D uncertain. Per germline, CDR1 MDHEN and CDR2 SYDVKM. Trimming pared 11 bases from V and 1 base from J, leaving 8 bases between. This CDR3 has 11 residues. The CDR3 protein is CASGSQETQYF. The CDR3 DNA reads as TGTGCCTCGGGTTCCCAAGAGACCCAGTACTTC.